This T cell receptor beta chain was captured in a study of cytomegalovirus exposure and HLA in healthy donors. The V end was cut by 0 bases, the J end by 6 bases, with 16 bases between. The CDR3 consists of 15 residues. The germline CDR1 and CDR2 sequences are SGHRS and YFSETQ. A multiplex PCR was run with 60 Vbeta primers and 13 Jbeta primers. Libraries were prepared by immunoSEQ multiplex PCR; TCRdb keeps only in-frame clonotypes and omits some of them. The table lists about 86,000 clones, about 71% of them singletons, with approximately 8.9% in the top ten. This TCR was recovered from a man in his 60s in good health and CMV-seronegative. Sequencing used PBMCs. V gene TRBV5-1 combines with J gene TRBJ2-7; D is perhaps TRBD2 (6 bases). The CDR3, as DNA: TGCGCCAGCAGCTTGGAGGTTCGCGCGGGGACCGAGCAGTACTTC. This encodes CASSLEVRAGTEQYF.